A selection of T cell receptor beta chains follows, all from one sample in a study of T cell responses to AZD1222 COVID-19 vaccine. Sequenced by immunoSEQ multiplex PCR; TCRdb stores in-frame clones only, minus some. In the table there are 150,000 or so clones, about 90% of which are singletons. This specimen consisted of peripheral blood, obtained on day 0 of AZD1222 vaccination. The receptors stem from an adult in good health. CDR3s include the opening cysteine and the closing phenylalanine or tryptophan. A D gene is named only where the DNA matches it firmly. Only part of the rows carry a size: once, few, many, or a class if the clone is expanded.

V gene: TRBV2; J gene: TRBJ1-5; clone size: -; D gene: TRBD1; CDR3 DNA: TGTGCCAGCCTGGGACAGCAAAATCAGCCCCAGCATTTT; CDR3 protein: CASLGQQNQPQHF
V gene: TRBV2; J gene: TRBJ1-6; clone size: -; D gene: TRBD1; CDR3 DNA: TGTGCCAGCAGGCCGGGACAGGGGGCTCATTCACCCCTCCACTTT; CDR3 protein: CASRPGQGAHSPLHF
V gene: TRBV6-5; J gene: TRBJ2-5; clone size: -; D gene: -; CDR3 DNA: TGTGCCAGCAGTTACTTCGCGCAGGCCAGCCAAGAGACCCAGTACTTC; CDR3 protein: CASSYFAQASQETQYF
V gene: TRBV10-2; J gene: TRBJ1-1; clone size: -; D gene: -; CDR3 DNA: TGCGCCAGCATGGCTTTTTGGGGGACGAACACTGAAGCTTTCTTT; CDR3 protein: CASMAFWGTNTEAFF
V gene: TRBV18; J gene: TRBJ2-5; clone size: -; D gene: -; CDR3 DNA: TGTGCCAGCTCACCACTTAGAAACCTTAAAGAGACCCAGTACTTC; CDR3 protein: CASSPLRNLKETQYF
V gene: TRBV18; J gene: TRBJ1-4; clone size: -; D gene: -; CDR3 DNA: TGTGCCAGCTCACCTTTGGGAACAACTAATGAAAAACTGTTTTTT; CDR3 protein: CASSPLGTTNEKLFF
V gene: TRBV7-2; J gene: TRBJ2-3; clone size: -; D gene: -; CDR3 DNA: TGTGCCAGCAGCTACGAGCCAGATACGCAGTATTTT; CDR3 protein: CASSYEPDTQYF
V gene: TRBV14; J gene: TRBJ1-3; clone size: -; D gene: -; CDR3 DNA: TGTGCCAGCAGCCCACAAGGGGGAAACACCATATATTTT; CDR3 protein: CASSPQGGNTIYF
V gene: TRBV14; J gene: TRBJ1-2; clone size: -; D gene: -; CDR3 DNA: TGTGCCAGCAGCCAAGCGGGGGGGCTTAACTATGGCTACACCTTC; CDR3 protein: CASSQAGGLNYGYTF
V gene: TRBV2; J gene: TRBJ1-4; clone size: -; D gene: TRBD1; CDR3 DNA: TGTGCCAGCAGCGATGTCTGGGTGGCGACAGGGGGTGAAAAACTGTTTTTT; CDR3 protein: CASSDVWVATGGEKLFF
V gene: TRBV5-8; J gene: TRBJ1-1; clone size: once; D gene: -; CDR3 DNA: TGTGCCAGCAGCCCGAGTTCTTTCCACACTGAAGCTTTCTTT; CDR3 protein: CASSPSSFHTEAFF
V gene: TRBV5-6; J gene: TRBJ2-3; clone size: -; D gene: -; CDR3 DNA: TGTGCCAGCAGCTTGGTACGGGACAACGATAAGCAGTATTTT; CDR3 protein: CASSLVRDNDKQYF
V gene: TRBV15; J gene: TRBJ2-5; clone size: -; D gene: -; CDR3 DNA: TGTGCCACCAACGGAGGACTGGGTATAGAGACCCAGTACTTC; CDR3 protein: CATNGGLGIETQYF
V gene: TRBV6-2/TRBV6-3; J gene: TRBJ2-3; clone size: once; D gene: TRBD2; CDR3 DNA: TGTGCCAGCAGTTACGAAGGACTAGACACAGATACGCAGTATTTT; CDR3 protein: CASSYEGLDTDTQYF
V gene: TRBV2; J gene: TRBJ1-2; clone size: -; D gene: -; CDR3 DNA: TGTGCCAGCAGTGGTTGGGAGGTTGAGGGAGGCTACACCTTC; CDR3 protein: CASSGWEVEGGYTF
V gene: TRBV27; J gene: TRBJ2-1; clone size: -; D gene: TRBD2; CDR3 DNA: TGTGCCAGCAGTCCCACCCCGAGCGGGAGCCCCAATGAGCAGTTCTTC; CDR3 protein: CASSPTPSGSPNEQFF
V gene: TRBV19; J gene: TRBJ2-2; clone size: -; D gene: TRBD2; CDR3 DNA: TGTGCCAGCACCAGACTAGCGGGAGGGCCCGCCGGGGAGCTGTTTTTT; CDR3 protein: CASTRLAGGPAGELFF
V gene: TRBV12-3/TRBV12-4; J gene: TRBJ2-2; clone size: -; D gene: -; CDR3 DNA: TGTGCCAGCAGTTTAGTGACTAACCGGGAGCTGTTTTTT; CDR3 protein: CASSLVTNRELFF
V gene: TRBV9; J gene: TRBJ2-1; clone size: -; D gene: -; CDR3 DNA: TGTGCCAGCAGCCCCGACCCAGGCGGGATCGCCTACAATGAGCAGTTCTTC; CDR3 protein: CASSPDPGGIAYNEQFF